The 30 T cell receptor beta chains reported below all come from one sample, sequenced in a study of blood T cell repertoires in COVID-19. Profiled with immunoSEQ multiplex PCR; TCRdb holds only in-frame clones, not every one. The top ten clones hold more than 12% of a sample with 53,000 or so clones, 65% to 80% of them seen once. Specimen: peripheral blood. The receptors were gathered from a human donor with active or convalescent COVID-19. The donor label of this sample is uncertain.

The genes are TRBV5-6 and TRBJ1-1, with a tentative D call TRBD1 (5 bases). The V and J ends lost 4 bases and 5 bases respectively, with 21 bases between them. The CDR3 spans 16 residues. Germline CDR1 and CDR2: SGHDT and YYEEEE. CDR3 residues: CASSPWVTVGWTEAFF. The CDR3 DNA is TGTGCCAGCAGCCCGTGGGTGACAGTGGGGTGGACTGAAGCTTTCTTT.

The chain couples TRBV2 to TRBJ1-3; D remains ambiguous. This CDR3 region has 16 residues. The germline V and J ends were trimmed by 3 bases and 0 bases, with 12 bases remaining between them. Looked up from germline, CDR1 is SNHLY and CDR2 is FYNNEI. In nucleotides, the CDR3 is TGTGCCAGCAGTGATCCAGGTGTCTACTCTGGAAACACCATATATTTT. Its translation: CASSDPGVYSGNTIYF.

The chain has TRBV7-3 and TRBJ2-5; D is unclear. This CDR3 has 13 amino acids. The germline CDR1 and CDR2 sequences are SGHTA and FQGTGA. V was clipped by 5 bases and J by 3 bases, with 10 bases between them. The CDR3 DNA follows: TGTGCCAGCAGCCGGAGCTCTGAAGAGACCCAGTACTTC. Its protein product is CASSRSSEETQYF.

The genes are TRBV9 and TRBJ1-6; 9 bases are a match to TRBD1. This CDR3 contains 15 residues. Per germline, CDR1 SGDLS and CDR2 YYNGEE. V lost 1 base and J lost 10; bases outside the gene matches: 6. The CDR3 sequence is CASSVLWTGESPLHF. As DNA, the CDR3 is TGTGCCAGCAGCGTACTCTGGACAGGGGAATCACCCCTCCACTTT.

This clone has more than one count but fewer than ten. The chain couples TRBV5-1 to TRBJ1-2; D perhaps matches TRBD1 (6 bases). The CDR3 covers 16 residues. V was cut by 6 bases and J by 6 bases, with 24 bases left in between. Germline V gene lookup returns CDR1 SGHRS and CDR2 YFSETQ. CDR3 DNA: TGCGCCAGCACGACGATTGGGGGGGCCGATTCGAATGGCTACACCTTC. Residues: CASTTIGGADSNGYTF.

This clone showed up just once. CDR3 DNA: TGTGCCAGCAGTGAAACCCGGAGCAATCAGCCCCAGCATTTT. It specifies CASSETRSNQPQHF. The chain joins TRBV6-1 to TRBJ1-5; no definite D call. This CDR3 contains 14 residues. V lost 2 bases and J lost 1, with 6 bases in between. Germline assignment: CDR1 MNHNS and CDR2 SASEGT.

Here the CDR3 reads CSVGESWEDQPQHF. The DNA of the CDR3 is TGCAGCGTTGGGGAGTCGTGGGAGGATCAGCCCCAGCATTTT. V is TRBV29-1 and J is TRBJ1-5; D not certain. The CDR3 consists of 14 residues. Trimming took off 4 bases at V and 5 bases at J, with 15 bases between the two ends. Germline loops: CDR1 SQVTM, CDR2 ANQGSEA. Drawing the rest from reference TRBV29-1 and TRBJ1-5, the complete variable domain is SAVISQKPSRDICQRGTSLTIQCQVDSQVTMMFWYRQQPGQSLTLIATANQGSEATYESGFVIDKFPISRPNLTFSTLTVSNMSPEDSSIYLCSVGESWEDQPQHFGDGTRLSIL.

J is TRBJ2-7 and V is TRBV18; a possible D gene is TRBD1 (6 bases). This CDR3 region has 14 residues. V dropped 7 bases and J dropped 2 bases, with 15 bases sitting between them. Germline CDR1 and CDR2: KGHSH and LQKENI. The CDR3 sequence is CASFNPGDAYEQYF. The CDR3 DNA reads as TGTGCCAGCTTCAACCCAGGGGATGCCTACGAGCAGTACTTC.

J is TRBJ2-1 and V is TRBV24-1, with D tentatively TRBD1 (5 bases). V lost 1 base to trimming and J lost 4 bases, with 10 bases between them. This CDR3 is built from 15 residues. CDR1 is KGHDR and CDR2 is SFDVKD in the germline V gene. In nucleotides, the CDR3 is TGTGCCACCAGTGATTTAGGGAAGGGGTACAATGAGCAGTTCTTC. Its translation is CATSDLGKGYNEQFF.

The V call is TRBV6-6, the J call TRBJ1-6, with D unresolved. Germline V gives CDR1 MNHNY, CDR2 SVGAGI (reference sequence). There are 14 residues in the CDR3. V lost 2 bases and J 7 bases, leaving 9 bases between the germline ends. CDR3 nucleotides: TGTGCCAGCAGTTACGAGTACCGAAATTCACCCCTCCACTTT. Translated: CASSYEYRNSPLHF.

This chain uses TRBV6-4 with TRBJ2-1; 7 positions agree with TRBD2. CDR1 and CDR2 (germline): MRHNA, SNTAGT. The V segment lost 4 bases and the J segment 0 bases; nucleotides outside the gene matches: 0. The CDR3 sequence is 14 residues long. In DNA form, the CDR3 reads TGTGCCAGCAGTGCTAGCGGCTCCTACAATGAGCAGTTCTTC. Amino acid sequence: CASSASGSYNEQFF.

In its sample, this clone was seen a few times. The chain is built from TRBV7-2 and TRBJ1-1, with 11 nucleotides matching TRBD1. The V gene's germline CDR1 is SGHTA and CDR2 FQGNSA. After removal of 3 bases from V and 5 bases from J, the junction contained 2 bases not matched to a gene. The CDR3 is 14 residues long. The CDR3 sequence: CASSLDRGPTEAFF. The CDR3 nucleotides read TGTGCCAGCAGCTTGGACAGGGGGCCGACTGAAGCTTTCTTT.

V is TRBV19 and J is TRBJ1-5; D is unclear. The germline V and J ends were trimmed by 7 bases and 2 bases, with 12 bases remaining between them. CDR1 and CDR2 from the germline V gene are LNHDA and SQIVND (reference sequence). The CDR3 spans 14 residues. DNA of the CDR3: TGTGCCAGTAAGTGGACGGAGGGCAATCAGCCCCAGCATTTT. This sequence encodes CASKWTEGNQPQHF. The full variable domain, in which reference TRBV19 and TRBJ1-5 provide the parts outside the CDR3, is DGGITQSPKYLFRKEGQNVTLSCEQNLNHDAMYWYRQDPGQGLRLIYYSQIVNDFQKGDIAEGYSVSREKKESFPLTVTSAQKNPTAFYLCASKWTEGNQPQHFGDGTRLSIL.

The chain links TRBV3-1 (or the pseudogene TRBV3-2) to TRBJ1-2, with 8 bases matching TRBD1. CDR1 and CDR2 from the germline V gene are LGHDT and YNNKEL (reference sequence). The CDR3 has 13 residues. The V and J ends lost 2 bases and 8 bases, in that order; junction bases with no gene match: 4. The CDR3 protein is CASSQSRGQGYTF. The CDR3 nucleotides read TGTGCCAGCAGCCAATCCAGGGGGCAAGGCTACACCTTC.

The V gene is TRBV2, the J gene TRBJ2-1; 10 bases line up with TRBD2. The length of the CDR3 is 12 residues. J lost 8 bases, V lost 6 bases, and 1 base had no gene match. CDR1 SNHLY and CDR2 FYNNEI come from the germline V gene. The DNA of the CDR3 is TGTGCCAGCAGGCTAGCGGGAGATGAGCAGTTCTTC. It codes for CASRLAGDEQFF.

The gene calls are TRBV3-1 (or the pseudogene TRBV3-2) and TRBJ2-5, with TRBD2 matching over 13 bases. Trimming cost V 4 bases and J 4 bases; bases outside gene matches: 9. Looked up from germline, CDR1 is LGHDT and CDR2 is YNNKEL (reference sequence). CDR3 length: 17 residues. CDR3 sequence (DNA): TGTGCCAGCAGCCCAGGCCGGACTAGCGGGAGAGCAGAGACCCAGTACTTC. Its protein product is CASSPGRTSGRAETQYF.

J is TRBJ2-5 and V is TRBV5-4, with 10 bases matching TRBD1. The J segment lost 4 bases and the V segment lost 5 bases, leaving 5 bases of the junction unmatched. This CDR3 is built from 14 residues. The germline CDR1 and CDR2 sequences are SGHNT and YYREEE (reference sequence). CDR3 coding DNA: TGTGCCAGCAGGCCGACAGGGGGCGCAGAGACCCAGTACTTC. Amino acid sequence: CASRPTGGAETQYF.

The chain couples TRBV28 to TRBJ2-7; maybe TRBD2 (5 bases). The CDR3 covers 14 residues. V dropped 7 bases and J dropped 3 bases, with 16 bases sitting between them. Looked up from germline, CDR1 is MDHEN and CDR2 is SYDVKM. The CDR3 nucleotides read TGTGCCAGCAACATAGTGACGGCGGGCTACGAGCAGTACTTC. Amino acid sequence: CASNIVTAGYEQYF.

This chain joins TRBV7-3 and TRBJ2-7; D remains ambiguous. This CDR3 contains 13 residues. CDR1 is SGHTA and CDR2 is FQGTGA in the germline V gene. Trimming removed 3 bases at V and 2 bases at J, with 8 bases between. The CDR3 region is CASSFEAAYEQYF. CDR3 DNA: TGTGCCAGCAGCTTTGAAGCTGCCTACGAGCAGTACTTC.

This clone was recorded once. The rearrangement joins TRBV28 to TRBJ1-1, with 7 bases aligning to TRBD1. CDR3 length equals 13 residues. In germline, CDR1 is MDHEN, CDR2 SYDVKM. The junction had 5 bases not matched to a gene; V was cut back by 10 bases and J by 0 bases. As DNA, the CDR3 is TGTGCCATGTCAGGGGGACTGAACACTGAAGCTTTCTTT. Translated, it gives CAMSGGLNTEAFF. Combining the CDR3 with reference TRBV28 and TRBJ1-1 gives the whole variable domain DVKVTQSSRYLVKRTGEKVFLECVQDMDHENMFWYRQDPGLGLRLIYFSYDVKMKEKGDIPEGYSVSREKKERFSLILESASTNQTSMYLCAMSGGLNTEAFFGQGTRLTVV.

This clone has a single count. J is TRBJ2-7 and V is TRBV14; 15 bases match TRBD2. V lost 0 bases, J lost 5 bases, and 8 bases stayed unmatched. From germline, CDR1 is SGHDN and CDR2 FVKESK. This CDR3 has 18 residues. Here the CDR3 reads CASSQDVGLAGGGNEQYF. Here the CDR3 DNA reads TGTGCCAGCAGCCAAGATGTGGGACTAGCGGGAGGCGGTAACGAGCAGTACTTC.

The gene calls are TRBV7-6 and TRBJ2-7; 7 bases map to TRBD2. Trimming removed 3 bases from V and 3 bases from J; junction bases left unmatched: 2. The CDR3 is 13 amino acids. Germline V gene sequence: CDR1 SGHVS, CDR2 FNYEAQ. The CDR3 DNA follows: TGTGCCAGCAGCTTGGGGGGGGTCTACGAGCAGTACTTC. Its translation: CASSLGGVYEQYF. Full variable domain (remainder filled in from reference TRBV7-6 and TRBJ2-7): GAGVSQSPRYKVTKRGQDVALRCDPISGHVSLYWYRQALGQGPEFLTYFNYEAQQDKSGLPNDRFSAERPEGSISTLTIQRTEQRDSAMYRCASSLGGVYEQYFGPGTRLTVT.

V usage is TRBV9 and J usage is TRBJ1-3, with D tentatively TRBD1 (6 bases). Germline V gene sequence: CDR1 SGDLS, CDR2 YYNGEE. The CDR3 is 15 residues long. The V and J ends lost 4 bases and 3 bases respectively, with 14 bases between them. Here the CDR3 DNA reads TGTGCCAGCAGCCAAGAGAGCAGGGGTGGAAACACCATATATTTT. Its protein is CASSQESRGGNTIYF. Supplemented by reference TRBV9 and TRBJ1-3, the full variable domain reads DSGVTQTPKHLITATGQRVTLRCSPRSGDLSVYWYQQSLDQGLQFLIQYYNGEERAKGNILERFSAQQFPDLHSELNLSSLELGDSALYFCASSQESRGGNTIYFGEGSWLTVV.

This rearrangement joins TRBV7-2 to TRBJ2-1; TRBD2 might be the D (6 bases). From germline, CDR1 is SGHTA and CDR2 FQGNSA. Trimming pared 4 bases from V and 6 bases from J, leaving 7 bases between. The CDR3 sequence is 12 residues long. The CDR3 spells CASSSGVNEQFF. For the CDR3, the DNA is TGTGCCAGCAGCTCGGGGGTCAATGAGCAGTTCTTC.

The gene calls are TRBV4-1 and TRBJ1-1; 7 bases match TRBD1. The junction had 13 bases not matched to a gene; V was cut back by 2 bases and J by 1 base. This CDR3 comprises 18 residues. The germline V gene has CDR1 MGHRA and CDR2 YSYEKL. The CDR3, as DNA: TGCGCCAGCAGCCAAAAGGGGGCAGGGGGGAGTAAGAACACTGAAGCTTTCTTT. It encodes CASSQKGAGGSKNTEAFF.

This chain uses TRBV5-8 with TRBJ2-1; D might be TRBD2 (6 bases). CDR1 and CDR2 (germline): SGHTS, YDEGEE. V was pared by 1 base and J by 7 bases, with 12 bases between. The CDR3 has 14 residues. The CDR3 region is CASSLPRTTNEQFF. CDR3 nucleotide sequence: TGTGCCAGCAGCTTGCCCCGGACTACGAATGAGCAGTTCTTC.

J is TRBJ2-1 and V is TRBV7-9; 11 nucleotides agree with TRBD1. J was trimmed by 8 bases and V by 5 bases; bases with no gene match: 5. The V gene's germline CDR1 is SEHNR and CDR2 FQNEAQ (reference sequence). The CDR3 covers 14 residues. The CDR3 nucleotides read TGTGCCAGCAGCCCGGACAGGGGGCGTGATGAGCAGTTCTTC. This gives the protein CASSPDRGRDEQFF.

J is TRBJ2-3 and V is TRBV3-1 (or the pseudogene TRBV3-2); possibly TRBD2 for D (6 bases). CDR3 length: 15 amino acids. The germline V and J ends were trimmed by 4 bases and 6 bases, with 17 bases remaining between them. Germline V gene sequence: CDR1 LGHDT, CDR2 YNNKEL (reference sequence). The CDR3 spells CASSPPLGGRDTQYF. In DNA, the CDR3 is TGTGCCAGCAGCCCCCCCCTTGGGGGGAGGGATACGCAGTATTTT.

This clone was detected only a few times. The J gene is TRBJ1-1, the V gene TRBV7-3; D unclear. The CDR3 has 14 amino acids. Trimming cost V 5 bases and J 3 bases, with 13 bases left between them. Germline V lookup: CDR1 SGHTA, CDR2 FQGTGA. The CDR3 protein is CASSLDGEHTEAFF. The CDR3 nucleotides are TGTGCCAGCAGCCTCGACGGAGAGCACACTGAAGCTTTCTTT.

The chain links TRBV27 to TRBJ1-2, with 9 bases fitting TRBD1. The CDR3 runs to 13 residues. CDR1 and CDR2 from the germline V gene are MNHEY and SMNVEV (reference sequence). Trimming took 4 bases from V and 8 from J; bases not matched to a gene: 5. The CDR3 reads CASSSWDRAGYTF. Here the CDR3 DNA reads TGTGCCAGCAGTTCCTGGGACAGGGCAGGCTACACCTTC.